The 14 T cell receptor beta chains in this list originate from one sample, sequenced in a study of blood T cell repertoires in COVID-19. Some clones are missing from TCRdb's copy, which holds only in-frame ones; the method was immunoSEQ multiplex PCR. The data show around 500,000 clones, around 89% seen once. Material: PBMCs or T cells enriched from blood (not recorded which). These receptors came from a woman between 35 and 50 years old who had recovered from COVID-19.

The chain couples TRBV21-1 to TRBJ1-2. TRBV21-1 is reported as a pseudogene. The CDR3 covers 14 residues. The CDR3: CASSKARQNYGYTF. The CDR3 DNA is TGTGCCAGCAGCAAAGCGAGGCAGAACTATGGCTACACCTTC.

The rearrangement links TRBV6-5 to TRBJ1-2; no firm D call. The V gene lost 0 bases and the J gene lost 3 bases, with 11 bases spanning the gap. The CDR3 loop spans 15 amino acids. The germline V gene encodes CDR1 MNHEY and CDR2 SVGAGI. The CDR3: CASSYSSFTDYGYTF. In nucleotides, the CDR3 is TGTGCCAGCAGTTACTCGAGCTTCACAGACTATGGCTACACCTTC.

Of note for this clone: At one boundary the junction diverges from the germline segment, which might be a read error. This rearrangement joins TRBV4-3 to TRBJ1-4; TRBD1 is a possible D gene (5 bases). The CDR3 extends over 17 amino acids. Germline loops: CDR1 LGHNA, CDR2 YSLEER. This CDR3 reads CASSQEGRERTNEKLFF. CDR3 in DNA: TGCGCCAGCAGTCAAGAGGGCAGGGAAAGGACTAATGAAAAACTGTTTTTT.

With respect to this clone: Relative to the germline gene, one junction end is altered; a read error may explain this. This rearrangement joins TRBV7-2 to TRBJ2-7, with 7 positions matching TRBD1. Germline V gives CDR1 SGHTA, CDR2 FQGNSA. The CDR3 sequence is 15 residues long. For the CDR3, the DNA is TGTGCCAGCAGCTTAGACGTCCGTGGGGACAGTGGCTTAGTCTTC. Translating gives CASSLDVRGDSGLVF.

J is TRBJ1-3 and V is TRBV4-3, with TRBD1 as a possible D gene (6 bases). V was trimmed by 0 bases and J by 0 bases, leaving 12 bases between them. In germline, CDR1 is LGHNA, CDR2 YSLEER. This CDR3 region has 17 residues. In DNA, the CDR3 is TGCGCCAGCAGCCAAGAGAAGGGGGAAAGCTCTGGAAACACCATATATTTT. This translates into CASSQEKGESSGNTIYF.

DNA for the CDR3: TGCGCCAGCAGCCCCGAGGACAGCTACTATGGCTACACCTTC. Amino acids: CASSPEDSYYGYTF. The rearrangement uses TRBV5-1 and TRBJ1-2, with D perhaps matching TRBD1 (6 bases). V shed 4 bases and J shed 3 bases, with 13 bases lying between them. The CDR3 is made up of 14 amino acids. Germline lookup yields CDR1 SGHRS and CDR2 YFSETQ.

The chain joins TRBV7-9 to TRBJ1-6; 8 bases line up with TRBD1. CDR1 is SEHNR and CDR2 is FQNEAQ in the germline V gene (reference sequence). The CDR3 runs 18 residues. The V segment lost 5 bases and the J segment 0 bases; nucleotides outside the gene matches: 9. The chain's CDR3 is CASSLGQGRGSYNSPLHF. The CDR3 region has the DNA TGTGCCAGCAGCCTCGGACAGGGTCGTGGCTCCTATAATTCACCCCTCCACTTT.

This clone has only one observation. The gene calls are TRBV7-8 and TRBJ2-3; D might be TRBD2 (5 bases). Trimming removed 5 bases from V and 0 bases from J, with 21 bases in between. The CDR3 is 18 amino acids. Germline V lookup: CDR1 SGHVS, CDR2 FQNEAQ. CDR3 sequence: CASSPFLILGSSTDTQYF. The CDR3 DNA is TGTGCCAGCAGCCCATTTTTAATTCTAGGGAGCAGCACAGATACGCAGTATTTT. The entire variable domain, with the rest obtained from reference TRBV7-8 and TRBJ2-3, is as follows: GAGVSQSPRYKVAKRGQDVALRCDPISGHVSLFWYQQALGQGPEFLTYFQNEAQLDKSGLPSDRFFAERPEGSVSTLKIQRTQQEDSAVYLCASSPFLILGSSTDTQYFGPGTRLTVL.

This chain joins TRBV7-9 and TRBJ2-5, with 12 bases aligning to TRBD2. Per germline, CDR1 SEHNR and CDR2 FQNEAQ (reference sequence). The CDR3 totals 17 residues. The V segment lost 5 bases and the J segment 2 bases; nucleotides outside the gene matches: 9. Here the CDR3 reads CASSPVLAGGPQETQYF. CDR3 bases: TGTGCCAGCAGCCCTGTGCTAGCGGGGGGGCCACAAGAGACCCAGTACTTC.

This chain uses TRBV9 with TRBJ2-1; 15 bases agree with TRBD2. CDR1 SGDLS and CDR2 YYNGEE come from the germline V gene. The CDR3 extends over 16 amino acids. Unmatched junction bases numbered 2, after V lost 2 bases and J lost 5 bases. The CDR3 spells CASSVGLAGGHNEQFF. CDR3 DNA: TGTGCCAGCAGCGTGGGACTAGCGGGGGGACACAATGAGCAGTTCTTC.

J is TRBJ1-3 and V is TRBV19, with 7 bases aligning to TRBD1. The ends lost 6 bases at V and 0 bases at J; junction bases unmatched: 8. The CDR3 sequence is 16 residues long. Germline V CDR1 and CDR2: LNHDA, SQIVND (reference sequence). The DNA for the CDR3 is TGTGCCAGTAGCTCAGACAGGGAGAGCTCTGGAAACACCATATATTTT. Translating gives CASSSDRESSGNTIYF. The full variable domain, rest sourced from reference TRBV19 and TRBJ1-3, is DGGITQSPKYLFRKEGQNVTLSCEQNLNHDAMYWYRQDPGQGLRLIYYSQIVNDFQKGDIAEGYSVSREKKESFPLTVTSAQKNPTAFYLCASSSDRESSGNTIYFGEGSWLTVV.

Only a few counts were recorded for this clone. J is TRBJ2-7 and V is TRBV7-2, with D possibly matching TRBD1 (6 bases). V was cut by 1 base and J by 2 bases, with 12 bases left in between. The CDR3 covers 15 residues. From germline, CDR1 is SGHTA and CDR2 FQGNSA. The CDR3 coding sequence is TGTGCCAGCAGCTTAGACAGGGCCCCAACCTACGAGCAGTACTTC. Translation: CASSLDRAPTYEQYF.

The chain carries TRBV19 and TRBJ1-1; perhaps TRBD1 as D (6 bases). This CDR3 contains 15 residues. Trimming removed 2 bases at V and 2 bases at J, with 12 bases between. Per the germline V gene, CDR1 is LNHDA and CDR2 is SQIVND (reference sequence). The CDR3 DNA reads as TGTGCCAGTAGTATACCAAGGACAGCCAACACTGAAGCTTTCTTT. This encodes CASSIPRTANTEAFF.

This sequence joins TRBV19 and TRBJ1-4, with a tentative D call TRBD1 (6 bases). The CDR3 has 17 residues. The V gene's germline CDR1 is LNHDA and CDR2 SQIVND (reference sequence). The V end was cut by 4 bases, the J end by 2 bases, with 17 bases between. CDR3 coding DNA: TGTGCCAGTAGTAACACACAGGGAAGATACACTAATGAAAAACTGTTTTTT. Residues: CASSNTQGRYTNEKLFF.